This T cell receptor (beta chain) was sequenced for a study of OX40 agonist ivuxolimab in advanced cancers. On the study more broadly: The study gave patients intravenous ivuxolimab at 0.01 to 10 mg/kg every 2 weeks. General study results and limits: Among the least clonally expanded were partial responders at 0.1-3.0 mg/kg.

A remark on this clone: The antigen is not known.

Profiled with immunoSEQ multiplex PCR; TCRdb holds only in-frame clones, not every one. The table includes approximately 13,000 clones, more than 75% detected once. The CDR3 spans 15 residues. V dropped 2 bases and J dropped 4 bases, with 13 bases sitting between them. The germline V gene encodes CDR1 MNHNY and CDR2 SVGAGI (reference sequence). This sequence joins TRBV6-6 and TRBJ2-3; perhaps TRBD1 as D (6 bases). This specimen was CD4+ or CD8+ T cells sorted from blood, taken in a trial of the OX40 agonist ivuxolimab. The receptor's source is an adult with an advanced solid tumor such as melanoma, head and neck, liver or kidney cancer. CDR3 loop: CASSYSQGLPDTQYF. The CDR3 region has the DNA TGTGCCAGCAGTTACAGCCAGGGGTTGCCAGATACGCAGTATTTT.